The T cell receptor beta chain under discussion was sequenced for a study of blood T cell repertoires in COVID-19. This table comes from immunoSEQ multiplex PCR, and its TCRdb copy is limited to in-frame clones, with some not included. The sample has some 320,000 clones, about 87% seen once. Material: PBMCs or T cells enriched from blood (not recorded which). The TCR was taken from a woman in her thirties who had recovered from COVID-19.

CDR3 region: CASSPRDRTSFGYGYTF. The CDR3 DNA sequence: TGTGCCAGCTCACCTCGGGACAGGACATCTTTTGGCTATGGCTACACCTTC. The V gene is TRBV18, the J gene TRBJ1-2, with 8 bases aligning to TRBD1. V lost 3 bases, J lost 4 bases, and 13 bases stayed unmatched. The CDR3 sequence is 17 residues long. Germline V lookup: CDR1 KGHSH, CDR2 LQKENI.